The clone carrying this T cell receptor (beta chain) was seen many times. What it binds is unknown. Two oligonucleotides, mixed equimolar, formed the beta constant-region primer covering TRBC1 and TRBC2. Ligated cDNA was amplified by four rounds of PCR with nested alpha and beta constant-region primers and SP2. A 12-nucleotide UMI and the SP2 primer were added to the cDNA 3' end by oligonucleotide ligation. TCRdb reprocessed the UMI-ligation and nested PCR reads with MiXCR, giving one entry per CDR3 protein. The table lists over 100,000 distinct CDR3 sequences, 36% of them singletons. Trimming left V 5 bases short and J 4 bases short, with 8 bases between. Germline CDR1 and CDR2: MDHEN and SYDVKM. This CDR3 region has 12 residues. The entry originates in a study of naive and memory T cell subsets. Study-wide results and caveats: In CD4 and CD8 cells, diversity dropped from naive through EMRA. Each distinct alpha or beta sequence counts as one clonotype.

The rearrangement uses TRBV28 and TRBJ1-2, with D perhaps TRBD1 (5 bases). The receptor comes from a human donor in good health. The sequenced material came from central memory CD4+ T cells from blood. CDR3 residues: CASSTTVYGYTF. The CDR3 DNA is TGTGCCAGCAGTACGACAGTCTATGGCTACACCTTC.